The 14 T cell receptor beta chains in this list originate from one sample, sequenced in a study of human T cells and chemical hapten exposure. One entry per CDR3 protein, called by TCRdb with MiXCR from the RACE reads. The data contain fewer than 500,000 distinct CDR3 sequences, approximately 5.1% of them seen just once; the ten biggest clones take up 2% to 2.5%. Time point described: patch test 1, 2 weeks after DPC sensitization. Treatment specified: therapeutic diphenylcyclopropenone sensitization with weekly scalp DPC. The sample here was whole blood, taken in connection with sensitization to the hapten diphenylcyclopropenone (DPC). These receptors all come from a woman aged 45-60 years with alopecia areata. Some clones in this sample may be carry-over from other donors' samples.

This clonotype came up a few times. J is TRBJ2-1 and V is TRBV6-6; no definite D call. Germline CDR1 and CDR2: MNHNY and SVGAGI (reference sequence). This CDR3 region has 14 residues. V dropped 0 bases and J dropped 6 bases, with 9 bases sitting between them. CDR3 loop: CASSYSLGSNEQFF. CDR3 nucleotide sequence: TGTGCCAGCAGTTACTCCTTAGGAAGCAATGAGCAGTTCTTC.

This clonotype has ten or more counts. This chain joins TRBV6-5 and TRBJ1-1, with TRBD1 as a possible D gene (6 bases). V was clipped by 4 bases and J by 7 bases, with 10 bases between them. CDR1 and CDR2 (germline): MNHEY, SVGAGI. This CDR3 region has 12 residues. The CDR3 region has the DNA TGTGCCAGCAGTTGGCAACAGGGTGAAGCTTTCTTT. This sequence encodes CASSWQQGEAFF.

This clonotype has just a few counts. Here the CDR3 DNA reads TGTGCCAGCAGCTCGCCGGGACAGGGACAAGAGACCCAGTACTTC. Its translation: CASSSPGQGQETQYF. The gene calls are TRBV7-2 and TRBJ2-5; TRBD1 aligns across 9 bases. Looked up from germline, CDR1 is SGHTA and CDR2 is FQGNSA. The CDR3 runs 15 residues. Trimming cost V 4 bases and J 2 bases; bases outside gene matches: 5.

The chain links TRBV7-6 to TRBJ2-3; D is tentatively TRBD1 or TRBD2 (5 bases each). CDR1 is SGHVS, CDR2 FNYEAQ, per germline. Trimming pared 7 bases from V and 0 bases from J, leaving 11 bases between. The CDR3 is 14 amino acids. The DNA of the CDR3 is TGTGCCAGCACTGGGACCGCTAGCACAGATACGCAGTATTTT. Protein product: CASTGTASTDTQYF. The whole variable domain, filled in from reference TRBV7-6 and TRBJ2-3, reads GAGVSQSPRYKVTKRGQDVALRCDPISGHVSLYWYRQALGQGPEFLTYFNYEAQQDKSGLPNDRFSAERPEGSISTLTIQRTEQRDSAMYRCASTGTASTDTQYFGPGTRLTVL.

In this sample, this clonotype turned up a few times. J is TRBJ2-7 and V is TRBV11-3, with D possibly being TRBD1 or TRBD2 (5 bases each). The V gene's germline CDR1 is SGHNT and CDR2 YENEEA. V was clipped by 3 bases and J by 6 bases, with 9 bases between them. This CDR3 has 12 amino acids. The CDR3 is CASSFPGSEQYF. DNA for the CDR3: TGTGCCAGCAGCTTTCCAGGGAGCGAGCAGTACTTC. The full variable domain, with the rest looked up from reference TRBV11-3 and TRBJ2-7, is EAGVVQSPRYKIIEKKQPVAFWCNPISGHNTLYWYLQNLGQGPELLIRYENEEAVDDSQLPKDRFSAERLKGVDSTLKIQPAELGDSAVYLCASSFPGSEQYFGPGTRLTVT.

This clonotype was found many times. J is TRBJ2-4 and V is TRBV29-1; tentative D call: TRBD2 (5 bases). Germline CDR1 and CDR2: SQVTM and ANQGSEA. V dropped 4 bases and J dropped 0 bases, with 7 bases sitting between them. The CDR3 runs 13 residues. The CDR3 bases are TGCAGCGTTGGAGGGCTAGCCAAAAACATTCAGTACTTC. It encodes CSVGGLAKNIQYF.

This clonotype has a count of ten or more. The V gene is TRBV27, the J gene TRBJ1-1; no clear D. The CDR3 is 15 residues long. The V end lost 3 bases, the J end lost 6 bases, and 17 bases lay between the germline ends. Germline V gene data show CDR1 as MNHEY and CDR2 as SMNVEV (reference sequence). For the CDR3, the DNA is TGTGCCAGCAGTTTTGAATCCGGCGTGATGGCTGAAGCTTTCTTT. Protein product: CASSFESGVMAEAFF.

The CDR3 loop reads CASSRAGDEQFF. CDR3 in DNA: TGTGCCAGCAGCCGGGCCGGGGATGAGCAGTTCTTC. This chain links TRBV3-1 with TRBJ2-1, with D possibly matching TRBD2 (5 bases). CDR3 length: 12 residues. The ends were cut back, 4 bases at V and 8 bases at J, with 9 bases in the middle. The germline V gene encodes CDR1 LGHDT and CDR2 YNNKEL (reference sequence).

Points on this clonotype: This could be a read error, since a much larger clone is one nucleotide away. This rearrangement joins TRBV2 to TRBJ1-1; D is ambiguous. The CDR3 totals 10 residues. With 7 bases removed from V and 5 bases from J, the gap between germline ends came to 5 bases. Germline CDR1 and CDR2: SNHLY and FYNNEI. The CDR3 nucleotides are TGTGCCAGCAAAAAGACTGAAGCTTTCTTT. Its protein product is CASKKTEAFF.

This clonotype was counted ten times or more. The V and J genes are TRBV16 and TRBJ2-3; TRBD2 might be the D (5 bases). The germline V gene encodes CDR1 KGHSY and CDR2 FQNENV. Trimming cost V 11 bases and J 1 base, with 16 bases left between them. This CDR3 region has 14 residues. CDR3: CAAAGETRTDTQYF. The DNA of the CDR3 is TGTGCCGCCGCTGGGGAGACCCGCACAGATACGCAGTATTTT.

This clonotype was recorded many times. The genes are TRBV2 and TRBJ2-3; 12 bases line up with TRBD2. The CDR3 extends over 16 amino acids. Trimming took 6 bases from V and 6 from J; bases not matched to a gene: 10. Germline V lookup: CDR1 SNHLY, CDR2 FYNNEI. CDR3 nucleotides: TGTGCCAGCAGGCAACTAGCGGGGGGCTCCGGCGATACGCAGTATTTT. This codes for CASRQLAGGSGDTQYF.

This clonotype was counted at least ten times. This chain links TRBV3-1 with TRBJ1-1; 7 bases line up with TRBD1. The V gene end was trimmed by 4 bases and the J gene end by 10 bases; junction bases not matched to a gene: 6. The CDR3 is made up of 12 amino acids. The germline V gene has CDR1 LGHDT and CDR2 YNNKEL (reference sequence). CDR3 DNA: TGTGCCAGCAGCCCTGACAGGGTAAGAGCTTTCTTT. This sequence encodes CASSPDRVRAFF.

This clonotype was seen a few times. The J gene is TRBJ2-2, the V gene TRBV9, with 7 bases aligning to TRBD2. Germline lookup yields CDR1 SGDLS and CDR2 YYNGEE. V shed 0 bases, J shed 0 bases, and the junction held 8 bases outside the gene matches. The CDR3 spans 18 residues. CDR3 protein: CASSVAPAGHANTGELFF. CDR3 DNA: TGTGCCAGCAGCGTAGCCCCAGCGGGGCATGCGAACACCGGGGAGCTGTTTTTT.

This clonotype was found many times. The rearrangement uses TRBV9 and TRBJ2-1; TRBD2 matches at 10 bases. CDR1 is SGDLS and CDR2 is YYNGEE in the germline V gene. This CDR3 is 17 amino acids long. The trim removed 1 base at V and 7 bases at J, leaving 11 bases unmatched. This CDR3 reads CASSVRREAGGRNEQFF. In nucleotides, the CDR3 is TGTGCCAGCAGCGTAAGAAGGGAAGCGGGGGGGCGAAATGAGCAGTTCTTC.